The 28 T cell receptor beta chains reported below all come from one sample, sequenced in a study of cytomegalovirus exposure and HLA in healthy donors. The PCR ran on 60 Vbeta and 13 Jbeta primers. The method was immunoSEQ multiplex PCR; TCRdb's version includes in-frame clones alone and lacks a portion of them. The table includes approximately 81,000 clones, 70% to 75% detected once. The sequencing input was PBMCs. All receptors derive from a woman between 45 and 60 years old in good health and CMV-seropositive.

The chain uses TRBV28 and TRBJ2-5; TRBD2 matches at 10 bases. CDR3 size: 14 residues. Trimming cost V 4 bases and J 9 bases; bases outside gene matches: 8. Germline values: CDR1 MDHEN, CDR2 SYDVKM. The CDR3 loop reads CASSSTSGTMAQYF. The DNA for the CDR3 is TGTGCCAGCAGTTCCACTAGCGGGACCATGGCCCAGTACTTC.

The J gene is TRBJ1-1, the V gene TRBV19; 7 bases are a match to TRBD1. The V gene end was trimmed by 7 bases and the J gene end by 2 bases; junction bases not matched to a gene: 7. CDR1 and CDR2 (germline): LNHDA, SQIVND (reference sequence). The CDR3 length is 14 residues. The DNA of the CDR3 is TGTGCCAGTACCCGGGACAGAGTCAACACTGAAGCTTTCTTT. This gives the protein CASTRDRVNTEAFF.

The chain carries TRBV30 and TRBJ2-1; 11 bases line up with TRBD2. The V gene's germline CDR1 is GTSNPN and CDR2 SVGIG (reference sequence). V shed 3 bases and J 4 bases; nucleotides not matched to a gene: 5. The CDR3 consists of 15 residues. CDR3: CAWSKGTSGYNEQFF. DNA of the CDR3: TGTGCCTGGAGCAAGGGGACTAGCGGATACAATGAGCAGTTCTTC.

The chain couples TRBV5-4 to TRBJ2-1; the match to TRBD2 covers 11 bases. From germline, CDR1 is SGHNT and CDR2 YYREEE (reference sequence). Trimming removed 3 bases from V and 8 bases from J; junction bases left unmatched: 10. This CDR3 is 16 amino acids long. CDR3: CASSSVTSGSTYEQFF. The CDR3 DNA reads as TGTGCCAGCAGCTCGGTAACTAGCGGGAGTACCTATGAGCAGTTCTTC.

Here the CDR3 DNA reads TGTGCCAGCAGCCAAGCCGGGACTCGAGGCACAGATACGCAGTATTTT. Protein product: CASSQAGTRGTDTQYF. V and J are TRBV5-8 and TRBJ2-3, with D possibly being TRBD2 (6 bases). This CDR3 spans 16 amino acids. Trimming pared 4 bases from V and 1 base from J, leaving 16 bases between. From germline, CDR1 is SGHTS and CDR2 YDEGEE.

The chain joins TRBV6-5 to TRBJ2-1, with a possible D match to TRBD2 (6 bases). Trimming took 6 bases from V and 7 from J, leaving 16 bases between them. Germline loops: CDR1 MNHEY, CDR2 SVGAGI. The CDR3 contains 14 residues. CDR3 in amino acids: CASSRDSVWNEQFF. The CDR3 bases are TGTGCCAGCAGCCGGGACTCTGTCTGGAATGAGCAGTTCTTC.

The V gene is TRBV6-1, the J gene TRBJ1-2; 11 nucleotides align to TRBD1. CDR1 is MNHNS and CDR2 is SASEGT in the germline V gene. J gave up 8 bases and V 7 bases, and 9 bases lay outside the gene matches. CDR3 size: 14 residues. The CDR3 DNA follows: TGTGCCAGCACCCCCGGACAGGGGGCGATCGGCTACACCTTC. This translates into CASTPGQGAIGYTF.

V and J are TRBV6-1 and TRBJ2-5, with 8 bases lining up with TRBD2. The CDR3 has 18 amino acids. The V segment lost 4 bases and the J segment 5 bases; nucleotides outside the gene matches: 18. Germline assignment: CDR1 MNHNS and CDR2 SASEGT. The CDR3 DNA follows: TGTGCCAGCAGTGGCCGATATCCCAGAGGGCGGGAGGAGGAGACCCAGTACTTC. Its protein product is CASSGRYPRGREEETQYF.

The chain recombines TRBV27 with TRBJ2-3; TRBD2 matches at 10 bases. Germline values: CDR1 MNHEY, CDR2 SMNVEV (reference sequence). The CDR3 consists of 18 residues. J gave up 1 base and V 4 bases, and 11 bases lay outside the gene matches. CDR3 in amino acids: CASSSYSPGLAGTDTQYF. The CDR3 nucleotides read TGTGCCAGCAGTTCATATTCCCCCGGACTAGCGGGCACAGATACGCAGTATTTT.

The chain carries TRBV9 and TRBJ1-1; 8 bases map to TRBD1. With V trimmed by 2 bases and J by 1 base, 10 bases remained unmatched. The CDR3 is 17 amino acids. The germline V gene has CDR1 SGDLS and CDR2 YYNGEE. CDR3 loop: CASSVSGGSVSNTEAFF. In DNA, the CDR3 is TGTGCCAGCAGCGTCTCAGGGGGCTCAGTATCGAACACTGAAGCTTTCTTT.

The chain carries TRBV2 and TRBJ2-7, with D perhaps TRBD1 (6 bases). The CDR3 sequence is 16 residues long. Looked up from germline, CDR1 is SNHLY and CDR2 is FYNNEI. V lost 6 bases and J 9 bases, leaving 27 bases between the germline ends. The CDR3 nucleotides read TGTGCCAGCAGCAGGACACCCATCGACAGGAAAGGTGTGCAGTACTTC. This sequence encodes CASSRTPIDRKGVQYF.

The V and J genes are TRBV5-1 and TRBJ1-5; perhaps TRBD1 as D (5 bases). V dropped 4 bases and J dropped 2 bases, with 13 bases sitting between them. The germline gives CDR1 SGHRS, CDR2 YFSETQ. The CDR3 is 15 residues long. CDR3 DNA: TGCGCCAGCAGCCCCCACGGGGGGGGCAATCAGCCCCAGCATTTT. Amino acids: CASSPHGGGNQPQHF.

CDR3 sequence: CAWTGLNEQFF. The CDR3 DNA is TGTGCCTGGACAGGGCTCAATGAGCAGTTCTTC. This chain joins TRBV30 and TRBJ2-1; a weak D match, TRBD1 (5 bases). The CDR3 totals 11 residues. Germline CDR1 reads GTSNPN; CDR2 reads SVGIG (reference sequence). The V gene lost 4 bases and the J gene lost 6 bases, with 7 bases spanning the gap.

The DNA for the CDR3 is TGTGCCAGCAGCTTGACAGGCGGAACCTACGAGCAGTACTTC. Translation gives CASSLTGGTYEQYF. The rearrangement uses TRBV5-4 and TRBJ2-7, with a tentative D call TRBD1 (5 bases). Germline loops: CDR1 SGHNT, CDR2 YYREEE (reference sequence). The V end lost 1 base, the J end lost 2 bases, and 10 bases lay between the germline ends. The CDR3 has 14 residues.

The chain uses TRBV18 and TRBJ1-2; D unresolved. The CDR3 consists of 12 residues. Germline V gene data show CDR1 as KGHSH and CDR2 as LQKENI. V was trimmed by 3 bases and J by 6 bases, leaving 8 bases between them. The CDR3 reads CASSPGVDGYTF. The CDR3 coding sequence is TGTGCCAGCTCACCTGGAGTAGATGGCTACACCTTC.

This clone has just one count. The chain combines TRBV7-9 with TRBJ1-5; D gene unclear. V lost 5 bases and J lost 9, with 17 bases in between. This CDR3 has 14 amino acids. Germline V CDR1 and CDR2: SEHNR, FQNEAQ (reference sequence). Written as DNA, the CDR3 is TGTGCCAGCAGCCGTGACGGAGCTTTTACGCCCCAGCATTTT. It specifies CASSRDGAFTPQHF.

This clone has just a few counts. This sequence joins TRBV28 and TRBJ2-3; TRBD1 might be the D (5 bases). Germline CDR1 MDHEN, CDR2 SYDVKM. Trimming shortened V by 6 bases and J by 3 bases, and 16 bases separated the two germline ends. This CDR3 region has 15 residues. The CDR3 spells CASSSPPGNTDTQYF. DNA of the CDR3: TGTGCCAGCAGCAGTCCGCCAGGGAATACAGATACGCAGTATTTT.

The gene calls are TRBV30 and TRBJ2-2; TRBD1 matches at 7 bases. CDR3 length: 12 amino acids. Germline CDR1 is GTSNPN and CDR2 is SVGIG (reference sequence). Trimming took 4 bases from V and 6 from J; bases not matched to a gene: 2. This chain's CDR3 is CAWTTGAGELFF. DNA of the CDR3: TGTGCCTGGACAACAGGGGCCGGGGAGCTGTTTTTT.

The chain joins TRBV6-5 to TRBJ1-5, with TRBD1 as a possible D gene (5 bases). V lost 4 bases, J lost 5 bases, and 12 bases lay in between. Germline CDR1 and CDR2: MNHEY and SVGAGI. The CDR3 is 14 amino acids. The chain's CDR3 is CASSSGRDDQPQHF. For the CDR3, the DNA is TGTGCCAGCAGTTCAGGGAGGGACGATCAGCCCCAGCATTTT.

The sample holds a few counts of this clone. The chain uses TRBV6-4 and TRBJ1-1, with D uncertain. The CDR3 length is 13 residues. V gave up 5 bases and J gave up 0 bases, with 7 bases separating them. CDR1 and CDR2 from the germline V gene are MRHNA and SNTAGT. CDR3 protein: CASSNSMNTEAFF. CDR3 in DNA: TGTGCCAGCAGTAACAGCATGAACACTGAAGCTTTCTTT.

The rearrangement links TRBV10-3 to TRBJ2-1; D gene unclear. The germline V gene encodes CDR1 ENHRY and CDR2 SYGVKD. Between the trimmed V and J ends, which lost 3 bases and 4 bases, there was a span of 16 bases. This CDR3 region has 16 residues. The CDR3 sequence: CAISDPPRRLYNEQFF. Written as DNA, the CDR3 is TGTGCCATCAGTGATCCGCCTAGAAGACTTTACAATGAGCAGTTCTTC.

The V and J genes are TRBV30 and TRBJ2-7, with a tentative D call TRBD1 (6 bases). CDR1 is GTSNPN and CDR2 is SVGIG in the germline V gene (reference sequence). Between the trimmed V and J ends, which lost 2 bases and 0 bases, there was a span of 8 bases. There are 13 residues in the CDR3. The CDR3 DNA reads as TGTGCCTGGAGTCCAGGGGTCTCCTACGAGCAGTACTTC. Its protein is CAWSPGVSYEQYF.

The chain couples TRBV9 to TRBJ2-1; D is ambiguous. The CDR3 is made up of 13 amino acids. CDR1 and CDR2 from the germline V gene are SGDLS and YYNGEE. V lost 2 bases and J lost 3, with 6 bases in between. CDR3 region: CASSVASYNEQFF. CDR3 bases: TGTGCCAGCAGCGTGGCAAGCTACAATGAGCAGTTCTTC.

This clone occurred once. The chain uses TRBV5-1 and TRBJ2-2; 12 nucleotides align to TRBD1. J lost 6 bases, V lost 4 bases, and 10 bases had no gene match. This CDR3 is built from 17 residues. Germline assignment: CDR1 SGHRS and CDR2 YFSETQ. This CDR3 reads CASSPLEGQGASGELFF. CDR3 coding DNA: TGCGCCAGCAGCCCCCTTGAGGGACAGGGGGCGTCCGGGGAGCTGTTTTTT.

The chain couples TRBV10-2 to TRBJ2-5; D is uncertain. CDR1 is WSHSY and CDR2 is SAAADI in the germline V gene. V was clipped by 4 bases and J by 5 bases, with 11 bases between them. The CDR3 is 13 residues long. CDR3 sequence: CASSGSSRETQYF. The DNA for the CDR3 is TGCGCCAGCAGTGGAAGCTCCAGGGAGACCCAGTACTTC.

This clone was seen a handful of times. This chain connects TRBV6-6 to TRBJ1-2, with D unresolved. Germline lookup yields CDR1 MNHNY and CDR2 SVGAGI (reference sequence). Trimming left V 0 bases short and J 3 bases short, with 11 bases between. The CDR3 is 15 amino acids. Written as DNA, the CDR3 is TGTGCCAGCAGTTACTCGACCGCGGGATACTATGGCTACACCTTC. Translation gives CASSYSTAGYYGYTF.

This clone was seen more than once but under ten times. V gene TRBV19 combines with J gene TRBJ2-1; maybe TRBD1 (6 bases). V dropped 5 bases and J dropped 7 bases, with 9 bases sitting between them. Germline V gives CDR1 LNHDA, CDR2 SQIVND (reference sequence). The length of the CDR3 is 12 residues. The CDR3 sequence is CASSPQGNEQFF. The CDR3 nucleotides are TGTGCCAGTAGTCCCCAGGGGAATGAGCAGTTCTTC.

This CDR3 reads CASGLVTSGILPNEQFF. DNA of the CDR3: TGTGCTAGTGGTTTGGTAACTAGCGGTATCCTGCCCAATGAGCAGTTCTTC. The rearrangement joins TRBV12-5 to TRBJ2-1, with TRBD2 identical over 8 bases. V shed 0 bases and J 6 bases; nucleotides not matched to a gene: 10. Germline V gene lookup returns CDR1 LGHNT and CDR2 FRNRAP. The CDR3 length is 17 residues.